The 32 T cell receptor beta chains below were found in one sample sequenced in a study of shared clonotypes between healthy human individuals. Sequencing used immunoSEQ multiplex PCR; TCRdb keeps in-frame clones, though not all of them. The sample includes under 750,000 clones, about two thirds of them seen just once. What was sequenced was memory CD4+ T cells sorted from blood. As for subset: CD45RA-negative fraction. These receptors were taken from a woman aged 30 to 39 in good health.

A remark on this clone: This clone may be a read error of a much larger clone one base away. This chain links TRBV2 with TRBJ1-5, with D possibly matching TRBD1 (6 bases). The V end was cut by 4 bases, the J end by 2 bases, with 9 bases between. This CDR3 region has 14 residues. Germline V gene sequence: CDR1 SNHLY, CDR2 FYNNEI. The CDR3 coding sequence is TGTGCCAGCAGTGGGTCAGGGGGCAATCAGCCCCAGCATTTT. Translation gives CASSGSGGNQPQHF.

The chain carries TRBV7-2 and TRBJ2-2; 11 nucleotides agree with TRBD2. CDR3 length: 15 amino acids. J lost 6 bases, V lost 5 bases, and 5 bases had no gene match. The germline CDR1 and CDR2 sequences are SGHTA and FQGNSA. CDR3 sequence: CASSASGRPAGELFF. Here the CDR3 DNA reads TGTGCCAGCAGCGCTAGCGGGAGGCCGGCCGGGGAGCTGTTTTTT. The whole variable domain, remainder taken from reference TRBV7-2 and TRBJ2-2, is GAGVSQSPSNKVTEKGKDVELRCDPISGHTALYWYRQSLGQGLEFLIYFQGNSAPDKSGLPSDRFSAERTGGSVSTLTIQRTQQEDSAVYLCASSASGRPAGELFFGEGSRLTVL.

The CDR3 loop reads CASSTGGQETQYF. The CDR3 nucleotides are TGTGCCAGCAGCACAGGCGGCCAAGAGACCCAGTACTTC. The V and J genes are TRBV5-4 and TRBJ2-5, with D maybe TRBD1 (5 bases). Germline V gene data show CDR1 as SGHNT and CDR2 as YYREEE (reference sequence). The CDR3 loop spans 13 amino acids. V lost 4 bases and J 1 base, leaving 8 bases between the germline ends. Combining the CDR3 with reference TRBV5-4 and TRBJ2-5 gives the whole variable domain ETGVTQSPTHLIKTRGQQVTLRCSSQSGHNTVSWYQQALGQGPQFIFQYYREEENGRGNFPPRFSGLQFPNYSSELNVNALELDDSALYLCASSTGGQETQYFGPGTRLLVL.

CDR3 coding DNA: TGTGCCAGCAGCACGGGACAGGGGCCAGATACGCAGTATTTT. Protein sequence: CASSTGQGPDTQYF. This chain connects TRBV7-2 to TRBJ2-3; 10 bases are shared with TRBD1. This CDR3 region has 14 residues. The V segment lost 5 bases and the J segment 4 bases; nucleotides outside the gene matches: 3. Germline V lookup: CDR1 SGHTA, CDR2 FQGNSA.

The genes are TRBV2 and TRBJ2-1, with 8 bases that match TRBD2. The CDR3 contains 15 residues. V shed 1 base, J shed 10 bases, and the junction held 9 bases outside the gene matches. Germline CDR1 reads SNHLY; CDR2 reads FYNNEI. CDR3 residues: CASSEEASGPQEQFF. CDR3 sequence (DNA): TGTGCCAGCAGTGAAGAGGCTAGCGGGCCCCAAGAGCAGTTCTTC.

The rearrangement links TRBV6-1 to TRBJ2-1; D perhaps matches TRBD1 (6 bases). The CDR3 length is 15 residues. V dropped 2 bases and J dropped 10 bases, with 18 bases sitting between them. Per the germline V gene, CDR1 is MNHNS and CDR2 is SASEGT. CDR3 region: CASSEQGSLSGEQFF. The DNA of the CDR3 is TGTGCCAGCAGTGAACAGGGGTCGTTATCGGGCGAGCAGTTCTTC.

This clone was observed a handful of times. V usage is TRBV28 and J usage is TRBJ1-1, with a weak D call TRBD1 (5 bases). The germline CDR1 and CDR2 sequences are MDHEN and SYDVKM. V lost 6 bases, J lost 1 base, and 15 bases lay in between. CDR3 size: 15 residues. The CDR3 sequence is CASRAHGRGNTEAFF. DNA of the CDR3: TGTGCCAGCAGAGCGCACGGGAGGGGGAACACTGAAGCTTTCTTT.

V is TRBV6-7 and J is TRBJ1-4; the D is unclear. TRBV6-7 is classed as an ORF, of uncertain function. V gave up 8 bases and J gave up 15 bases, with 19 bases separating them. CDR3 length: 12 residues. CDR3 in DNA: TGTGCCAGCGAGTTGATGGAGTATACGGTGTTTTTT. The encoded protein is CASELMEYTVFF.

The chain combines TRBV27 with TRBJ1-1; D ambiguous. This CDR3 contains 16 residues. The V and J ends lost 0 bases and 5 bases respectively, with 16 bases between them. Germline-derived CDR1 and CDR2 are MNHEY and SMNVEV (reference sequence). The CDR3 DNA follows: TGTGCCAGCAGTTTATCCTTTGGTGTCGGGAAAACTGAAGCTTTCTTT. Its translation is CASSLSFGVGKTEAFF.

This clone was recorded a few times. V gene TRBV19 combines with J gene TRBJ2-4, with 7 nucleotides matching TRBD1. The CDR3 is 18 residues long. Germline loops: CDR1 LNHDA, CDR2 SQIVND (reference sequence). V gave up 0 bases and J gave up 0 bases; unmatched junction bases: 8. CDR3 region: CASSIDSGGSLAKNIQYF. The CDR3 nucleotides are TGTGCCAGTAGTATAGATTCAGGGGGAAGTCTAGCCAAAAACATTCAGTACTTC. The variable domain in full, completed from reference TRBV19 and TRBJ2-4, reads DGGITQSPKYLFRKEGQNVTLSCEQNLNHDAMYWYRQDPGQGLRLIYYSQIVNDFQKGDIAEGYSVSREKKESFPLTVTSAQKNPTAFYLCASSIDSGGSLAKNIQYFGAGTRLSVL.

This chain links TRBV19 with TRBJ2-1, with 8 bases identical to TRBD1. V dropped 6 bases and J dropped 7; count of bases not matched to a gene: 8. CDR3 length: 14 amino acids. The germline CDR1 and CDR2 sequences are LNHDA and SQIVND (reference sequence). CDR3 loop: CASRGQGARNEQFF. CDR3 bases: TGTGCCAGTAGGGGGCAGGGGGCCCGGAATGAGCAGTTCTTC. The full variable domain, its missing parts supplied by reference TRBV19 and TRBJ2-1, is DGGITQSPKYLFRKEGQNVTLSCEQNLNHDAMYWYRQDPGQGLRLIYYSQIVNDFQKGDIAEGYSVSREKKESFPLTVTSAQKNPTAFYLCASRGQGARNEQFFGPGTRLTVL.

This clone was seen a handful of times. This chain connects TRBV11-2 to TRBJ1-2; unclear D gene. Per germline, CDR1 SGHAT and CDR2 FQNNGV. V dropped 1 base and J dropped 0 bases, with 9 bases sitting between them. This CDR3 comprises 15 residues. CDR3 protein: CASSLVAGSNYGYTF. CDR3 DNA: TGTGCCAGCAGCTTAGTAGCAGGATCTAACTATGGCTACACCTTC.

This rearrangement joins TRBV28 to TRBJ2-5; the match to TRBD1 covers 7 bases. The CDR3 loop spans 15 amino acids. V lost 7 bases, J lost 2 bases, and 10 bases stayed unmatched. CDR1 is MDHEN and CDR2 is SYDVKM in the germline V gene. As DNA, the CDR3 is TGTGCCAGCACTACCAGGGAGACAGGGCAAGAGACCCAGTACTTC. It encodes CASTTRETGQETQYF.

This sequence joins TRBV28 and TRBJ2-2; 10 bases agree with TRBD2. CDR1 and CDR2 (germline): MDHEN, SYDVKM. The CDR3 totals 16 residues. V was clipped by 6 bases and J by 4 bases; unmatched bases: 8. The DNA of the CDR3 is TGTGCCAGCAGAAGTTATATAGCGGGAGGCACCGGGGAGCTGTTTTTT. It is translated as CASRSYIAGGTGELFF. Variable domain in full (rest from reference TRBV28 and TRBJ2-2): DVKVTQSSRYLVKRTGEKVFLECVQDMDHENMFWYRQDPGLGLRLIYFSYDVKMKEKGDIPEGYSVSREKKERFSLILESASTNQTSMYLCASRSYIAGGTGELFFGEGSRLTVL.

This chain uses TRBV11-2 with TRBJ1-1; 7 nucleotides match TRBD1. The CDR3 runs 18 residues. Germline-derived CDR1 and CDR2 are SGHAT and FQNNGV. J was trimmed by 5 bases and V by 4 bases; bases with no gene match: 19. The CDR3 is CASSSNRWTGRLRTEAFF. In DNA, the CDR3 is TGTGCCAGCAGCTCTAACAGGTGGACAGGCCGCCTTCGGACTGAAGCTTTCTTT.

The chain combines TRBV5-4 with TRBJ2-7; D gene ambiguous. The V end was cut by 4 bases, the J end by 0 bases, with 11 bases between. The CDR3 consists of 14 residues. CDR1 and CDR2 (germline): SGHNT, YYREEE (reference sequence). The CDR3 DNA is TGTGCCAGCAGCCAAGGTTCAGGCTCCTACGAGCAGTACTTC. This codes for CASSQGSGSYEQYF.

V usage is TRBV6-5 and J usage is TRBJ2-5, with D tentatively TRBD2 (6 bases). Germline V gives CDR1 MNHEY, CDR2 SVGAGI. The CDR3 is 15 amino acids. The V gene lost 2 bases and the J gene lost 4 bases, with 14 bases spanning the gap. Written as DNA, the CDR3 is TGTGCCAGCAGTTACCTCCCGGGAGCGGGAGAGACCCAGTACTTC. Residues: CASSYLPGAGETQYF.

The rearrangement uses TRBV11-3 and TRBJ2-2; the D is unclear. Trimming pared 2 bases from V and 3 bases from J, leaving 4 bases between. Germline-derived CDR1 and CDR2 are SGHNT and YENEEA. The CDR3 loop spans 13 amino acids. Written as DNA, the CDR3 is TGTGCCAGCAGCTTATCCTACACCGGGGAGCTGTTTTTT. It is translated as CASSLSYTGELFF.

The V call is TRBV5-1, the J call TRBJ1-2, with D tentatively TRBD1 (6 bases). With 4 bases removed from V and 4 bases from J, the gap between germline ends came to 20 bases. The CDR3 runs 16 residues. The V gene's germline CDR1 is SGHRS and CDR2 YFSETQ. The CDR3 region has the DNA TGCGCCAGCAGCAGCCGACTACAGGGTAGTGGCTATGGCTACACCTTC. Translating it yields CASSSRLQGSGYGYTF.

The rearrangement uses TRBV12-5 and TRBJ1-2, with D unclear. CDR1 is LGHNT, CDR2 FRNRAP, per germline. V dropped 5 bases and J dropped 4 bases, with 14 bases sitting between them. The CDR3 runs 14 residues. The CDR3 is CASGPSVGSYGYTF. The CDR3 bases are TGTGCTAGTGGTCCGTCCGTGGGAAGCTATGGCTACACCTTC. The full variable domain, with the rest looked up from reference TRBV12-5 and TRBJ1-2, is DARVTQTPRHKVTEMGQEVTMRCQPILGHNTVFWYRQTMMQGLELLAYFRNRAPLDDSGMPKDRFSAEMPDATLATLKIQPSEPRDSAVYFCASGPSVGSYGYTFGSGTRLTVV.

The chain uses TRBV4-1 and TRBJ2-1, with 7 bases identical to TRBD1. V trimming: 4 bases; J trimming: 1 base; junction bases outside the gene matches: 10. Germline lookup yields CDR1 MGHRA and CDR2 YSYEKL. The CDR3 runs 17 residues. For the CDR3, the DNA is TGCGCCAGCAGCCGCCGACAGGGCGAGCGGTCCTACAATGAGCAGTTCTTC. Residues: CASSRRQGERSYNEQFF.

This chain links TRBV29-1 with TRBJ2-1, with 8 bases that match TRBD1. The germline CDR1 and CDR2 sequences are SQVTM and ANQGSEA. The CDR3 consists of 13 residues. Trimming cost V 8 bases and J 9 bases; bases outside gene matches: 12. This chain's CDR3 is CSLSRTGYGEQFF. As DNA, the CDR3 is TGCAGCCTCTCCCGGACAGGGTATGGTGAGCAGTTCTTC.

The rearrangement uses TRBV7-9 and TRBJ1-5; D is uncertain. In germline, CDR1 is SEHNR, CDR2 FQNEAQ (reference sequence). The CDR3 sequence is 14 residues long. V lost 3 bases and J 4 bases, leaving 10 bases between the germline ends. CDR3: CASSFGKGNQPQHF. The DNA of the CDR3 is TGTGCCAGCAGCTTCGGCAAGGGAAATCAGCCCCAGCATTTT.

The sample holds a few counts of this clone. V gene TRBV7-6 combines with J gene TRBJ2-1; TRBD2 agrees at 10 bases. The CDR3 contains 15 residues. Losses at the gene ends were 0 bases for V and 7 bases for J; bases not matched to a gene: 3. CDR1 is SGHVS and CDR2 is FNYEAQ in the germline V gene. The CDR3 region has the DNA TGTGCCAGCAGCTTAGCAGCGGGAGGGTCAAATGAGCAGTTCTTC. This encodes CASSLAAGGSNEQFF.

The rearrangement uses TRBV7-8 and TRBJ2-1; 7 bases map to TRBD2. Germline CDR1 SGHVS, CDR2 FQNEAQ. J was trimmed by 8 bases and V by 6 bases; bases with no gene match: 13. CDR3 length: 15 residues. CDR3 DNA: TGTGCCAGCAGAGAGGGGCGGGAGTGGTCCCATGAGCAGTTCTTC. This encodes CASREGREWSHEQFF.

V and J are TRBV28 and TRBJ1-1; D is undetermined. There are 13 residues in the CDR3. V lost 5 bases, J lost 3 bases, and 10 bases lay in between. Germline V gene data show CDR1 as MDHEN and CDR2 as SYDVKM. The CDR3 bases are TGTGCCAGCAGTCGAACGATACACACTGAAGCTTTCTTT. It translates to CASSRTIHTEAFF.

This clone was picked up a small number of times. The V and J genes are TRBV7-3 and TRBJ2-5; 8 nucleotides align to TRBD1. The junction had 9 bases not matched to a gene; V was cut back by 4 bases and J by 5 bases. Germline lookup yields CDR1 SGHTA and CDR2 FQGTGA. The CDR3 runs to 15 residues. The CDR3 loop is CASSYNPGGTETQYF. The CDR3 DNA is TGTGCCAGCAGCTATAATCCAGGGGGCACGGAGACCCAGTACTTC.

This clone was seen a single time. CDR3 DNA: TGTGCCTGGGCCCGGGACAGGGGGCACGAGCAGTACTTC. It encodes CAWARDRGHEQYF. The chain carries TRBV30 and TRBJ2-7, with 12 bases that match TRBD1. With 5 bases clipped from V and 5 bases from J, the junction kept 4 bases outside the gene matches. The germline gives CDR1 GTSNPN, CDR2 SVGIG (reference sequence). The CDR3 is 13 amino acids.

CDR3 in amino acids: CASSKGGYQETQYF. Here the CDR3 DNA reads TGCGCCAGCAGCAAAGGGGGGTACCAAGAGACCCAGTACTTC. The chain recombines TRBV5-1 with TRBJ2-5; D is possibly TRBD1 or TRBD2 (6 bases each). Per the germline V gene, CDR1 is SGHRS and CDR2 is YFSETQ. V lost 4 bases, J lost 0 bases, and 10 bases lay in between. The CDR3 totals 14 residues.

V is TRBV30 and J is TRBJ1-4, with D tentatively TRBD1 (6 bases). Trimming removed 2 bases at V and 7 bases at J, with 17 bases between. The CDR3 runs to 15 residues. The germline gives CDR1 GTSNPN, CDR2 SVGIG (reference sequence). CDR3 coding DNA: TGTGCCTGGAGTCCATGGGGGGGGGCAAGTGAAAAACTGTTTTTT. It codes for CAWSPWGGASEKLFF. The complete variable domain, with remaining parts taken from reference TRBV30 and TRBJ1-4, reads SQTIHQWPATLVQPVGSPLSLECTVEGTSNPNLYWYRQAAGRGLQLLFYSVGIGQISSEVPQNLSASRPQDRQFILSSKKLLLSDSGFYLCAWSPWGGASEKLFFGSGTQLSVL.

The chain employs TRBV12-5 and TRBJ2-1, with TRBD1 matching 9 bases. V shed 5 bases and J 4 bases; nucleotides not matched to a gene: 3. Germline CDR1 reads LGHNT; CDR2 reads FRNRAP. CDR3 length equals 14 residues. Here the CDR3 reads CASGQGTGYNEQFF. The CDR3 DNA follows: TGTGCTAGTGGTCAAGGGACAGGGTACAATGAGCAGTTCTTC. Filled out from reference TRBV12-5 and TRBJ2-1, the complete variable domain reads DARVTQTPRHKVTEMGQEVTMRCQPILGHNTVFWYRQTMMQGLELLAYFRNRAPLDDSGMPKDRFSAEMPDATLATLKIQPSEPRDSAVYFCASGQGTGYNEQFFGPGTRLTVL.

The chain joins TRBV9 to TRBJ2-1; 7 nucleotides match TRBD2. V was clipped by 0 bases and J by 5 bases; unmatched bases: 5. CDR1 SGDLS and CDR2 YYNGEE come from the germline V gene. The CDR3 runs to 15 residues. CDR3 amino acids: CASSVGRAGDNEQFF. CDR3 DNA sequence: TGTGCCAGCAGCGTAGGTCGGGCGGGAGACAATGAGCAGTTCTTC.